The 24 T cell receptor beta chains reported below all come from one sample, sequenced in a study of synovial regulatory T cells in juvenile arthritis. The method was immunoSEQ multiplex PCR; TCRdb's version includes in-frame clones alone and lacks a portion of them. The sample table sets out 8,000 to 10,000 clones. The sample was Treg cells from blood. Subset noted: remaining (HLA-DR-negative) circulating blood Treg cells. Every receptor here comes from a donor aged 2-30 years with juvenile idiopathic arthritis.

The chain combines TRBV11-1 with TRBJ2-7; as DNA is missing, the TRBD1 call by TCRdb cannot be tested. Looked up from germline, CDR1 is SGHAT and CDR2 is FQDESV (reference sequence). The CDR3 spans 13 residues. No DNA is listed. This chain's CDR3 is CASSSGQPYEQYF.

The genes are TRBV11-1 and TRBJ1-3; TCRdb lists TRBD1, though no DNA is available to test this call. Per germline, CDR1 SGHAT and CDR2 FQDESV (reference sequence). The CDR3 is 15 residues long. The nucleotide record is missing. The chain's CDR3 is CASRRQPDSGNTIYF.

The chain combines TRBV10-1 with TRBJ2-7; TCRdb's D gene call, TRBD2, goes unchecked for lack of DNA. This CDR3 has 14 amino acids. There is no recorded DNA. CDR1 is WNHNN and CDR2 is SYGVQD in the germline V gene (reference sequence). This chain's CDR3 is CASSEGGPTNEQYF.

This rearrangement joins TRBV21-1 to TRBJ2-6. TRBV21-1 is termed a pseudogene. This CDR3 is 16 amino acids long. Only the protein sequence is given. The CDR3 sequence: CAGLFPPNSGANVLTF.

V gene TRBV2 combines with J gene TRBJ1-3; TCRdb calls TRBD1, which cannot be checked without DNA. Germline lookup yields CDR1 SNHLY and CDR2 FYNNEI. CDR3 size: 15 residues. The DNA is unrecorded. CDR3: CASSLQGLSGNTIYF.

The V call is TRBV15, the J call TRBJ2-7; TCRdb returns TRBD1, unconfirmable since there is no DNA. The CDR3 totals 13 residues. No DNA has been recorded. Germline V gives CDR1 LNHNV, CDR2 YYDKDF (reference sequence). The CDR3 sequence is CATSRDASYEQYF.

The chain is built from TRBV19 and TRBJ2-2; without DNA, the TCRdb call of TRBD1 cannot be checked. CDR1 is LNHDA and CDR2 is SQIVND in the germline V gene (reference sequence). This CDR3 comprises 15 residues. The coding DNA is unavailable. The CDR3 sequence: CASSMGRPNTGELFF.

The chain combines TRBV5-4 with TRBJ2-2; no DNA is available, so the TRBD1 call from TCRdb remains unchecked. The CDR3 totals 14 residues. No DNA accompanies this entry. Germline V gene sequence: CDR1 SGHNT, CDR2 YYREEE (reference sequence). The CDR3 here is CASSLDAGHGELFF.

The chain combines TRBV5-1 with TRBJ2-7. The CDR3 runs to 14 residues. No DNA is given. CDR1 and CDR2 (germline): SGHRS, YFSETQ. CDR3: CASSRGEATYEQYF.

The chain has TRBV28 and TRBJ1-1; lacking DNA, the TRBD1 call made by TCRdb goes unchecked. CDR3 size: 14 residues. The DNA is unrecorded. Germline V gene data show CDR1 as MDHEN and CDR2 as SYDVKM. The CDR3 protein is CASRLPSTAGSVFF. The complete variable domain, with remaining parts taken from reference TRBV28 and TRBJ1-1, reads DVKVTQSSRYLVKRTGEKVFLECVQDMDHENMFWYRQDPGLGLRLIYFSYDVKMKEKGDIPEGYSVSREKKERFSLILESASTNQTSMYLCASRLPSTAGSVFFGQGTRLTVV.

The chain employs TRBV2 and TRBJ2-1; TCRdb outputs TRBD2, but without DNA this stays unchecked. The CDR3 is 14 residues long. Only the protein is available. Germline V gene data show CDR1 as SNHLY and CDR2 as FYNNEI. The CDR3: CASKAGELGNEQFF.

The V gene is TRBV29-1, the J gene TRBJ2-7; the D call of TRBD1 rests on TCRdb alone, since no DNA is present to check it. This CDR3 is 13 amino acids long. A DNA sequence was not provided. Germline CDR1 reads SQVTM; CDR2 reads ANQGSEA. CDR3 amino acids: CSVDRVGLGEQYF.

The chain is built from TRBV19 and TRBJ1-5. Germline V gene sequence: CDR1 LNHDA, CDR2 SQIVND (reference sequence). The CDR3 loop spans 13 amino acids. No DNA is given. The CDR3 sequence is CASSGVSFQPQHF.

The J gene is TRBJ1-2, the V gene TRBV19; TCRdb's D call of TRBD1 is untestable without DNA. The CDR3 has 16 amino acids. No nucleotide data were recorded. Germline values: CDR1 LNHDA, CDR2 SQIVND (reference sequence). CDR3 residues: CASSIVGQKPNYGYTF. Looking up the rest from reference TRBV19 and TRBJ1-2 gives the full variable domain: DGGITQSPKYLFRKEGQNVTLSCEQNLNHDAMYWYRQDPGQGLRLIYYSQIVNDFQKGDIAEGYSVSREKKESFPLTVTSAQKNPTAFYLCASSIVGQKPNYGYTFGSGTRLTVV.

This sequence joins TRBV18 and TRBJ1-5. The CDR3 runs to 13 residues. No nucleotide data were recorded. Germline values: CDR1 KGHSH, CDR2 LQKENI. The CDR3 loop reads CASSHGGSQPQHF.

The rearrangement joins TRBV6-1 to TRBJ2-1; TCRdb gives TRBD2 as the D gene, but with no DNA this cannot be confirmed. The CDR3 sequence is 13 residues long. The coding DNA is unavailable. Looked up from germline, CDR1 is MNHNS and CDR2 is SASEGT. The CDR3: CASRTSGNNEQFF.

This chain connects TRBV6-1 to TRBJ1-3; TCRdb outputs TRBD1, but without DNA this stays unchecked. This CDR3 spans 14 amino acids. No DNA was logged. Germline-derived CDR1 and CDR2 are MNHNS and SASEGT. This chain's CDR3 is CASSEADRGNTIYF.

The chain joins TRBV2 to TRBJ1-4. Germline V gene sequence: CDR1 SNHLY, CDR2 FYNNEI. The length of the CDR3 is 12 residues. DNA for this receptor is not on file. The CDR3 protein is CASRVSNEKLFF.

This chain joins TRBV4-3 and TRBJ2-7; TCRdb calls TRBD2, which cannot be checked without DNA. Germline values: CDR1 LGHNA, CDR2 YSLEER. This CDR3 has 13 amino acids. Only the protein is available. CDR3 amino acids: CASSQDLRYEQYF.

The chain carries TRBV5-1 and TRBJ1-2. This CDR3 region has 16 residues. No DNA was logged. CDR1 is SGHRS and CDR2 is YFSETQ in the germline V gene. CDR3 region: CASSLGVRGGFEGYTF.

The genes are TRBV14 and TRBJ1-1; TCRdb reports TRBD1, a call that lacks DNA to check it against. There are 19 residues in the CDR3. DNA was not recorded. The germline gives CDR1 SGHDN, CDR2 FVKESK. The CDR3 spells CASSLYLRDRAFLPPEAFF.

This chain links TRBV19 with TRBJ1-1. Germline CDR1 LNHDA, CDR2 SQIVND (reference sequence). CDR3 length: 14 residues. The DNA sequence is not available. The CDR3 sequence is CASSIFGGNTEAFF. Together with reference TRBV19 and TRBJ1-1, the CDR3 gives the full variable domain: DGGITQSPKYLFRKEGQNVTLSCEQNLNHDAMYWYRQDPGQGLRLIYYSQIVNDFQKGDIAEGYSVSREKKESFPLTVTSAQKNPTAFYLCASSIFGGNTEAFFGQGTRLTVV.

This chain connects TRBV6-6 to TRBJ2-7; lacking DNA, the TRBD1 call made by TCRdb goes unchecked. There are 13 residues in the CDR3. Only the protein is on record. Germline V CDR1 and CDR2: MNHNY, SVGAGI (reference sequence). CDR3 protein: CASRLQGSYEQYF.

This chain uses TRBV27 with TRBJ2-7; TCRdb's D call of TRBD2 is untestable without DNA. Germline lookup yields CDR1 MNHEY and CDR2 SMNVEV (reference sequence). The CDR3 has 14 amino acids. No coding sequence is recorded. The CDR3 spells CASSLRRSSYEQYF.